The 2 T cell receptor beta chains below all came from one sample that was sequenced in a study of CD8+CD57+ T cells in acquired aplastic anemia. Genomic DNA provided the template from which TCR beta VDJ and CDR3 profiles were obtained. MiXCR, run by TCRdb on the reads, gives a single entry per CDR3 protein. The repertoire consists of under 200,000 distinct CDR3 sequences, with around 48% occurring once and the leading ten covering under 2%. Flow cytometry had shown expanded CD8+CD57+ cells in the patients chosen for sequencing. What was sequenced was sorted CD4+, CD8+, or CD8+CD57+ T cells (not recorded which) from PBMCs. These receptors came from a human donor with aplastic anemia.

This clonotype was found many times. The V gene is TRBV10-2, the J gene TRBJ2-7; TRBD2 matches 9 bases. V shed 7 bases and J 2 bases; nucleotides not matched to a gene: 9. CDR1 is WSHSY and CDR2 is SAAADI in the germline V gene. CDR3 length equals 15 residues. In nucleotides, the CDR3 is TGCGCCAGCATAGGGGCTAGCGGGGTTACCTACGAGCAGTACTTC. Its translation is CASIGASGVTYEQYF.

Ten or more counts support this clonotype. The chain uses TRBV19 and TRBJ1-1, with D possibly matching TRBD1 (5 bases). The CDR3 extends over 14 amino acids. CDR1 is LNHDA, CDR2 SQIVND, per germline (reference sequence). Trimming cost V 3 bases and J 5 bases, with 13 bases left between them. The CDR3 spells CASSISGLATEAFF. DNA of the CDR3: TGTGCCAGTAGTATTTCGGGGCTGGCAACTGAAGCTTTCTTT.